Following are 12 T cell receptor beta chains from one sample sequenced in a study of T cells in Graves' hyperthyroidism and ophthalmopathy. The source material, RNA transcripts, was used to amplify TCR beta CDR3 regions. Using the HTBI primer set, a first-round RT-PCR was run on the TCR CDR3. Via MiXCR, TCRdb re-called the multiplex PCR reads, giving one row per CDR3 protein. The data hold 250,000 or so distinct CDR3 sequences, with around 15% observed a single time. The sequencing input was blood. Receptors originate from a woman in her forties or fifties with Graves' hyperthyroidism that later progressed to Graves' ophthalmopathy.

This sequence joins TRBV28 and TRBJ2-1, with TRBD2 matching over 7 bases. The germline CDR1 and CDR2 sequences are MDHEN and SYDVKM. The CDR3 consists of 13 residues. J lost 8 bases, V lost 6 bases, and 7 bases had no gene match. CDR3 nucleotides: TGTGCCAGCAGGCGGACTAGAGGATATGAGCAGTTCTTC. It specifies CASRRTRGYEQFF.

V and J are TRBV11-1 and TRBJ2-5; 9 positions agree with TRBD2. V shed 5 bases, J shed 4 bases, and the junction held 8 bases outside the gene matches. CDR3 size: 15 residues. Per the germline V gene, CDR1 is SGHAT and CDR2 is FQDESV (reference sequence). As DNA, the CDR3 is TGTGCCAGCAGCCCGCTAGCGGGGATAGGAGAGACCCAGTACTTC. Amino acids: CASSPLAGIGETQYF. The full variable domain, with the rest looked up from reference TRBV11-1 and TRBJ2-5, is EAEVAQSPRYKITEKSQAVAFWCDPISGHATLYWYRQILGQGPELLVQFQDESVVDDSQLPKDRFSAERLKGVDSTLKIQPAELGDSAMYLCASSPLAGIGETQYFGPGTRLLVL.

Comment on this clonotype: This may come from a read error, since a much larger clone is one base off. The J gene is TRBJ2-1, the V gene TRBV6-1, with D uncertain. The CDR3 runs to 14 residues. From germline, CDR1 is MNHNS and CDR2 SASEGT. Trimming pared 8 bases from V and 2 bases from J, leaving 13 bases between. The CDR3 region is CASAGLSPYNEQFF. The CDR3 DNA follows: TGTGCCAGCGCCGGATTAAGCCCCTACAATGAGCAGTTCTTC.

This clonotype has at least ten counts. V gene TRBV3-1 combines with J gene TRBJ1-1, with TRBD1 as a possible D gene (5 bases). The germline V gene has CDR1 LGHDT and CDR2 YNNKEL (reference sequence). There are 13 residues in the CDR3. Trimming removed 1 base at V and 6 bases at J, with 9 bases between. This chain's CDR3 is CASSQVRGAEAFF. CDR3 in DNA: TGTGCCAGCAGCCAAGTCCGGGGGGCTGAAGCTTTCTTT.

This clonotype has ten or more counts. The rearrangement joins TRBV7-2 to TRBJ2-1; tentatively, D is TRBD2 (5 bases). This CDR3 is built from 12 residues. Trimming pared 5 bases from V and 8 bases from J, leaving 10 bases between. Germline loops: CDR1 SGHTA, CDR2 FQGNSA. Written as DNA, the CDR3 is TGTGCCAGCAGCCTAAGCGGATATGAGCAGTTCTTC. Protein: CASSLSGYEQFF.

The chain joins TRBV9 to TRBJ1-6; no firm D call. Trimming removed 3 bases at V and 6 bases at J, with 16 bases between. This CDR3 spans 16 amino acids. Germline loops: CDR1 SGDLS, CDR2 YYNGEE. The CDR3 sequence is CASSASLDNINSPLHF. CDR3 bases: TGTGCCAGCAGCGCAAGCCTCGACAATATTAATTCACCCCTCCACTTT. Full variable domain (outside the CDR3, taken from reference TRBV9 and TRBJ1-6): DSGVTQTPKHLITATGQRVTLRCSPRSGDLSVYWYQQSLDQGLQFLIQYYNGEERAKGNILERFSAQQFPDLHSELNLSSLELGDSALYFCASSASLDNINSPLHFGNGTRLTVT.

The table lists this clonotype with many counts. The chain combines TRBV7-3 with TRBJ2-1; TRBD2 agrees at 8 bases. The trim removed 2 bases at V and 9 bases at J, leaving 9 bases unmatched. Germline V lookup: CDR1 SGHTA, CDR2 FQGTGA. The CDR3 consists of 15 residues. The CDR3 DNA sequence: TGTGCCAGCAGCTTAGTGGCGGGAGGCCACTCTGAGCAGTTCTTC. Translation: CASSLVAGGHSEQFF.

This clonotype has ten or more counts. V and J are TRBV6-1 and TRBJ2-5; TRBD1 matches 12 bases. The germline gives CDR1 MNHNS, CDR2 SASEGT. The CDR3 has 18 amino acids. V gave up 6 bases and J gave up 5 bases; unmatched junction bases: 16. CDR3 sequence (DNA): TGTGCCAGCAGGAAAGGGACAGGGGGCGCCTGGGTAACGGAGACCCAGTACTTC. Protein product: CASRKGTGGAWVTETQYF.

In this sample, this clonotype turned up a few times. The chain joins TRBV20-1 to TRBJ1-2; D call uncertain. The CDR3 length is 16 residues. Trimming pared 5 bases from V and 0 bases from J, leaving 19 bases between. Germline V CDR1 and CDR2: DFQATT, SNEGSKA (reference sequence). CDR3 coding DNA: TGCAGTGCTGGCCCCGGGCCCTCGGCCGCTAACTATGGCTACACCTTC. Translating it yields CSAGPGPSAANYGYTF.

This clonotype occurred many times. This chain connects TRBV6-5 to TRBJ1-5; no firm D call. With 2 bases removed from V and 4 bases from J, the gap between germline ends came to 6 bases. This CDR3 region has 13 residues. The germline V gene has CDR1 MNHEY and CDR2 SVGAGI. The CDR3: CASSYLGNQPQHF. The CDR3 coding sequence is TGTGCCAGCAGTTACCTTGGAAATCAGCCCCAGCATTTT.

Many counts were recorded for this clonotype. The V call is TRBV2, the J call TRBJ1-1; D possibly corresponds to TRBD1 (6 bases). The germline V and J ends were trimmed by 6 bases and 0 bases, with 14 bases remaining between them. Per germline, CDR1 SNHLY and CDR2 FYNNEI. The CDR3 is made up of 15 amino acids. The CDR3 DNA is TGTGCCAGCAGACATGAGGGGGTTATGAACACTGAAGCTTTCTTT. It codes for CASRHEGVMNTEAFF.

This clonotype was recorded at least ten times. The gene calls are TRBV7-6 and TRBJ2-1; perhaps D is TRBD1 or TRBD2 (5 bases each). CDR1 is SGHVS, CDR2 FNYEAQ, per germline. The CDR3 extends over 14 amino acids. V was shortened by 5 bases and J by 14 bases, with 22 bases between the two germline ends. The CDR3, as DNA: TGTGCCAGCAGCCCGGGACCCAGAGGGTGGGGCGAGTTCTTC. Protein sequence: CASSPGPRGWGEFF.